The entry that follows covers one T cell receptor (beta chain) sequence. Its antigen is unknown. One base away there is no much larger clone; base qualities are not given. Libraries were built with the immunoSEQ multiplex PCR assay. Per the authors' processing: A statistical classification framework was developed to diagnose cytomegalovirus status using the catalog of TCR beta chain sequences. TCRdb obtained this table from immuneACCESS and retained in-frame rearrangements with V and J assigned. These tables miss some clones; where compared with another copy, unresolved V genes account for less than half of the shortfall, and the remainder is unexplained. V and J calls plus clone size are reproduced from that table; the DNA served to infer D and trimming. This sample lists roughly 120,000 clones; about 83% were detected once. The ten largest clones represent 4.9% of the sample. This entry comes from a study of cytomegalovirus exposure and HLA in healthy donors (dated by TCRdb to about 2017). Regarding the study in general: The 666 repertoires of the first cohort and the 95 to 150 validation repertoires were produced on the same platform, according to a later analysis. The aim of the study was to test whether cataloging public T cell receptors could identify signatures of past pathogen exposure. Besides the first cohort of 500 to 700 subjects, a separate validation cohort made up of 120 different subjects was used. To predict cytomegalovirus infection status, the study combined high-throughput TCR immunosequencing, statistical association of individual TCRs with disease status, and machine learning. Broad study findings and their caveats: A later analysis had no HLA typing for the validation cohort, so co-occurrence there was scored across all 120 repertoires. Most TCR sequences were seen in very few donors, while some public TCRs were found in many individuals. In the study, approximately 150 TCR beta chains were listed as associated with cytomegalovirus. Three of the identified cytomegalovirus-associated TCR beta chains were confirmed in vitro to be specific for cytomegalovirus antigens. Subsequent analysis determined that TCRs grouped into clusters in the first cohort also showed a tendency toward co-occurrence across the approximately 110 validation repertoires, and 94% of cluster scores exceeded 0. It was suggested by the authors that the approach could potentially be generalized to other disease states and immunological phenotypes. The classifier was reported to diagnose cytomegalovirus status with high specificity and sensitivity in both the original and validation cohorts.

Donors formed part of the validation cohort, which comprised about 120 subjects and was distinct from the first cohort of several hundred subjects. Spanning cysteine to phenylalanine, the CDR3 consists of 15 amino acids. This entry keeps only the CDR3 DNA: 45 bases, framed from base 1. The germline V gene (reference sequence) supplies CDR1 SEHNR and CDR2 FQNEAQ. Trimming accounts for 4 bases at V and 5 bases at J, while the number of junction bases matched to no gene is 7. This receptor was identified in a man between 18 and 29 years old in good health and CMV-seronegative. The material sequenced was PBMCs. Rearrangement joined TRBV7-9 to TRBJ1-1; TRBD1 fits 10 bases in the junction. The CDR3 protein sequence reads: CASSSNDRGRTEAFF. The nucleotide sequence reads as follows: TGTGCCAGCAGCTCCAACGACAGGGGGCGGACTGAAGCTTTCTTT.